The 24 T cell receptor beta chains below all came from one sample that was sequenced in a study of memory CD4+ T cells and cytomegalovirus serostatus. Measured with immunoSEQ multiplex PCR; TCRdb has only the in-frame clones, and not every one. The sample yields tens of thousands of clones, around 82% seen once. Single viable CD3+CD4+CD8-CD45RO+ cells were sorted as the memory CD4+ T cells. The sample consisted of memory CD4+ T cells from blood. The receptor source for this set is an adult in good health and CMV-seropositive.

The V and J genes are TRBV5-8 and TRBJ2-7; no definite D call. The CDR3 covers 13 residues. Trimming pared 3 bases from V and 4 bases from J, leaving 11 bases between. Germline V CDR1 and CDR2: SGHTS, YDEGEE. In nucleotides, the CDR3 is TGTGCCAGCAGCTCTAGACTCAATTACGAGCAGTACTTC. It codes for CASSSRLNYEQYF.

This clone was counted between two and nine times. This chain joins TRBV2 and TRBJ2-7; D is possibly TRBD1 (6 bases). The length of the CDR3 is 12 residues. With 7 bases removed from V and 3 bases from J, the gap between germline ends came to 10 bases. Germline CDR1 and CDR2: SNHLY and FYNNEI. This CDR3 reads CASKKGVYEQYF. The DNA for the CDR3 is TGTGCCAGCAAAAAGGGGGTCTACGAGCAGTACTTC.

The rearrangement links TRBV7-9 to TRBJ1-1; D gene unclear. V was cut by 5 bases and J by 11 bases, with 15 bases left in between. Germline V lookup: CDR1 SEHNR, CDR2 FQNEAQ (reference sequence). The CDR3 is 12 amino acids. Here the CDR3 reads CASSSSKGMAFF. CDR3 DNA: TGTGCCAGCAGCAGTTCCAAGGGTATGGCTTTCTTT.

The chain couples TRBV6-5 to TRBJ2-1, with D perhaps matching TRBD2 (6 bases). The V gene lost 0 bases and the J gene lost 9 bases, with 18 bases spanning the gap. This CDR3 is built from 16 residues. Looked up from germline, CDR1 is MNHEY and CDR2 is SVGAGI. CDR3: CASSYSMTRPYGEQFF. The CDR3 nucleotides are TGTGCCAGCAGTTACTCGATGACTAGGCCCTACGGTGAGCAGTTCTTC.

This clone was picked up one time. The V call is TRBV28, the J call TRBJ1-2, with a tentative D call TRBD1 (6 bases). The CDR3 is made up of 13 amino acids. The germline gives CDR1 MDHEN, CDR2 SYDVKM. The V end lost 5 bases, the J end lost 8 bases, and 15 bases lay between the germline ends. CDR3 in DNA: TGTGCCAGCAGTGGAAGGGGGATCCGCGGCTACACCTTC. Its protein product is CASSGRGIRGYTF.

This chain connects TRBV6-1 to TRBJ1-1; 9 bases align to TRBD1. Germline trimming cut 3 bases from V and 6 bases from J; bases unmatched to any gene: 5. The germline V gene encodes CDR1 MNHNS and CDR2 SASEGT. This CDR3 region has 14 residues. CDR3 DNA sequence: TGTGCCAGCAGTGAGGGAAACAGGGGGCCTGAAGCTTTCTTT. Protein sequence: CASSEGNRGPEAFF.

This clone was detected only once. The chain combines TRBV28 with TRBJ2-7; 8 positions agree with TRBD2. The germline V gene encodes CDR1 MDHEN and CDR2 SYDVKM. The length of the CDR3 is 18 residues. J gave up 2 bases and V 0 bases, and 12 bases lay outside the gene matches. In DNA form, the CDR3 reads TGTGCCAGCAGTTTATGGGACGGGAGGGCCCCAGACGCCTACGAGCAGTACTTC. Translated: CASSLWDGRAPDAYEQYF.

The V gene is TRBV27, the J gene TRBJ1-4; D might be TRBD1 (5 bases). Germline assignment: CDR1 MNHEY and CDR2 SMNVEV (reference sequence). This CDR3 has 14 amino acids. The ends were cut back, 7 bases at V and 6 bases at J, with 15 bases in the middle. The CDR3 spells CASMLRGPHEKLFF. The CDR3 coding sequence is TGTGCCAGCATGTTACGGGGCCCCCATGAAAAACTGTTTTTT.

The rearrangement uses TRBV9 and TRBJ2-7; D may be TRBD1 (6 bases). Germline V lookup: CDR1 SGDLS, CDR2 YYNGEE. The CDR3 is 15 residues long. The V end lost 0 bases, the J end lost 0 bases, and 10 bases lay between the germline ends. The DNA of the CDR3 is TGTGCCAGCAGCGTAGGGCAGGACAGCTCCTACGAGCAGTACTTC. Encoded protein: CASSVGQDSSYEQYF. Variable domain in full (rest from reference TRBV9 and TRBJ2-7): DSGVTQTPKHLITATGQRVTLRCSPRSGDLSVYWYQQSLDQGLQFLIQYYNGEERAKGNILERFSAQQFPDLHSELNLSSLELGDSALYFCASSVGQDSSYEQYFGPGTRLTVT.

The chain joins TRBV30 to TRBJ1-1; D might be TRBD1 (5 bases). The germline V gene encodes CDR1 GTSNPN and CDR2 SVGIG (reference sequence). The ends were cut back, 8 bases at V and 7 bases at J, with 17 bases in the middle. CDR3 size: 12 residues. CDR3 sequence (DNA): TGTGCCGGCACCCAGGGTGGGGTTGAAGCTTTCTTT. Protein product: CAGTQGGVEAFF. The full variable domain, rest sourced from reference TRBV30 and TRBJ1-1, is SQTIHQWPATLVQPVGSPLSLECTVEGTSNPNLYWYRQAAGRGLQLLFYSVGIGQISSEVPQNLSASRPQDRQFILSSKKLLLSDSGFYLCAGTQGGVEAFFGQGTRLTVV.

The chain uses TRBV28 and TRBJ1-5; D remains ambiguous. Germline CDR1 is MDHEN and CDR2 is SYDVKM. The CDR3 is 13 amino acids. Trimming cost V 10 bases and J 5 bases, with 15 bases left between them. The CDR3 region is CATRGREDQPQHF. CDR3 nucleotide sequence: TGTGCCACCCGGGGTAGGGAGGATCAGCCCCAGCATTTT.

This clone was seen only once. V and J are TRBV27 and TRBJ2-7; 7 bases line up with TRBD1. V trimming: 6 bases; J trimming: 4 bases; junction bases outside the gene matches: 9. Germline assignment: CDR1 MNHEY and CDR2 SMNVEV (reference sequence). The CDR3 extends over 14 amino acids. The CDR3 loop reads CASRKSGTAYEQYF. In DNA form, the CDR3 reads TGTGCCAGCAGGAAATCGGGGACAGCGTACGAGCAGTACTTC.

The chain combines TRBV5-1 with TRBJ2-1; no reliable D call. Deletions cut 3 bases from V and 5 bases from J, with 12 bases between. This CDR3 spans 14 amino acids. Germline CDR1 reads SGHRS; CDR2 reads YFSETQ. The CDR3 DNA follows: TGCGCCAGCAGCTCCAGACCTAGAGACAATGAGCAGTTCTTC. Encoded protein: CASSSRPRDNEQFF.

Only one count was recorded for this clone. The chain recombines TRBV5-1 with TRBJ2-7, with a possible D match to TRBD1 (6 bases). Germline CDR1 SGHRS, CDR2 YFSETQ. The ends were cut back, 4 bases at V and 2 bases at J, with 13 bases in the middle. CDR3 size: 14 residues. This chain's CDR3 is CASSPPTGAYEQYF. The CDR3, as DNA: TGCGCCAGCAGCCCACCGACAGGCGCCTACGAGCAGTACTTC.

V and J are TRBV7-6 and TRBJ2-5; D is unresolved. With 5 bases removed from V and 9 bases from J, the gap between germline ends came to 10 bases. The CDR3 extends over 11 amino acids. The germline V gene encodes CDR1 SGHVS and CDR2 FNYEAQ. The CDR3 DNA follows: TGTGCCAGCAGCGTAGAGAGACCCCAGTACTTC. This codes for CASSVERPQYF.

The rearrangement uses TRBV5-5 and TRBJ1-3; D is uncertain. Trimming left V 0 bases short and J 0 bases short, with 7 bases between. The CDR3 spans 15 residues. Germline V lookup: CDR1 SGHKS, CDR2 YYEKEE (reference sequence). CDR3 loop: CASSLAGDSGNTIYF. CDR3 coding DNA: TGTGCCAGCAGCTTGGCCGGGGACTCTGGAAACACCATATATTTT.

This clone showed up just a few times. This chain joins TRBV14 and TRBJ2-2; D call uncertain. The CDR3 runs to 14 residues. The V gene's germline CDR1 is SGHDN and CDR2 FVKESK. V lost 2 bases to trimming and J lost 1 base, with 5 bases between them. CDR3 bases: TGTGCCAGCAGCCAATACGGGAACACCGGGGAGCTGTTTTTT. It translates to CASSQYGNTGELFF.

The genes are TRBV5-6 and TRBJ1-2; D remains unclear. This CDR3 contains 13 residues. The V end lost 5 bases, the J end lost 0 bases, and 8 bases lay between the germline ends. CDR1 and CDR2 (germline): SGHDT, YYEEEE. DNA of the CDR3: TGTGCCAGCAGTTCGGCAGCTAACTATGGCTACACCTTC. Amino acid sequence: CASSSAANYGYTF.

The chain is built from TRBV19 and TRBJ2-3; D ambiguous. V was trimmed by 5 bases and J by 6 bases, leaving 9 bases between them. Germline V lookup: CDR1 LNHDA, CDR2 SQIVND (reference sequence). The CDR3 consists of 12 residues. The CDR3 DNA sequence: TGTGCCAGTAGTCCAGCTAGGGATACGCAGTATTTT. This codes for CASSPARDTQYF.

To note about this clone: At the DNA level, this CDR3 is encoded by other sequences in the same sample as well. This rearrangement joins TRBV11-2 to TRBJ2-3, with 9 nucleotides matching TRBD2. This CDR3 has 14 residues. The V gene's germline CDR1 is SGHAT and CDR2 FQNNGV. V lost 4 bases to trimming and J lost 1 base; unmatched junction nucleotides: 0. CDR3 bases: TGTGCCAGCAGCTCTAGCGGGGGCACAGATACGCAGTATTTT. This translates into CASSSSGGTDTQYF.

V and J are TRBV19 and TRBJ2-1, with D perhaps TRBD2 (6 bases). Per germline, CDR1 LNHDA and CDR2 SQIVND (reference sequence). The V end lost 5 bases, the J end lost 7 bases, and 15 bases lay between the germline ends. This CDR3 region has 14 residues. CDR3 DNA sequence: TGTGCCAGTAGTGGTGCGCTACGGGGGAATGAGCAGTTCTTC. This translates into CASSGALRGNEQFF.

V gene TRBV7-2 combines with J gene TRBJ1-2; maybe TRBD1 (5 bases). CDR3 length: 13 residues. Trimming stripped 5 bases from V and 6 bases from J, with 13 bases between. Germline loops: CDR1 SGHTA, CDR2 FQGNSA. Here the CDR3 reads CASSPQGPHGYTF. The CDR3 DNA sequence: TGTGCCAGCAGCCCCCAGGGTCCCCATGGCTACACCTTC. The full variable domain, its missing parts supplied by reference TRBV7-2 and TRBJ1-2, is GAGVSQSPSNKVTEKGKDVELRCDPISGHTALYWYRQSLGQGLEFLIYFQGNSAPDKSGLPSDRFSAERTGGSVSTLTIQRTQQEDSAVYLCASSPQGPHGYTFGSGTRLTVV.

This clone appeared once. V gene TRBV7-2 combines with J gene TRBJ1-5; the D gene is possibly TRBD1 (5 bases). The CDR3 extends over 13 amino acids. Trimming left V 4 bases short and J 5 bases short, with 9 bases between. Germline lookup yields CDR1 SGHTA and CDR2 FQGNSA. The CDR3 DNA is TGTGCCAGCAGCTATGAGGGGTATCAGCCCCAGCATTTT. Its protein is CASSYEGYQPQHF.

V and J are TRBV10-2 and TRBJ2-7; D is ambiguous. In germline, CDR1 is WSHSY, CDR2 SAAADI. The CDR3 is 12 residues long. V dropped 3 bases and J dropped 6 bases, with 9 bases sitting between them. The CDR3 coding sequence is TGCGCCAGCAGTGAACCCCTAGTCGAGCAGTACTTC. As protein: CASSEPLVEQYF.